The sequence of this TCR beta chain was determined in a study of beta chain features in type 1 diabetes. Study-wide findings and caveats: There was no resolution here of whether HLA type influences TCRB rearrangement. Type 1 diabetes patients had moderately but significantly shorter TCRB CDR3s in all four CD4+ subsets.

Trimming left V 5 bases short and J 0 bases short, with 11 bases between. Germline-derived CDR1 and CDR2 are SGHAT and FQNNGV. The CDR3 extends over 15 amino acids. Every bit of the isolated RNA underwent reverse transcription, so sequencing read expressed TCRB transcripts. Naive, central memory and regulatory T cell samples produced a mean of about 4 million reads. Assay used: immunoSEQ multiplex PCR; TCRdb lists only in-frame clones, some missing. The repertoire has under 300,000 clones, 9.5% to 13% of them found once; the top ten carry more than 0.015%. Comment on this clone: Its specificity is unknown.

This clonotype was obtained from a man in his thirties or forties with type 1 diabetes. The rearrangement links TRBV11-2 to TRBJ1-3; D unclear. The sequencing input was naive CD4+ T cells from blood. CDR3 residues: CASSKGLFSGNTIYF. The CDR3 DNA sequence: TGTGCCAGCAGCAAAGGACTGTTCTCTGGAAACACCATATATTTT. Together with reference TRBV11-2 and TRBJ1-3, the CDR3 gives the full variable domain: EAGVAQSPRYKIIEKRQSVAFWCNPISGHATLYWYQQILGQGPKLLIQFQNNGVVDDSQLPKDRFSAERLKGVDSTLKIQPAKLEDSAVYLCASSKGLFSGNTIYFGEGSWLTVV.